This T cell receptor beta chain was captured in a study of OX40 agonist ivuxolimab in advanced cancers. Study-wide background: Dose-escalation patients' cancers were hepatocellular carcinoma, melanoma, renal cell or head and neck cancer. Study findings and constraints: Fewer expanded clones were found on average in CD4+ than in CD8+ T cells.

The repertoire was sequenced with immunoSEQ multiplex PCR; TCRdb's copy has only in-frame clones and lacks some. This table holds roughly 80,000 clones, roughly 92% found once. V lost 0 bases, J lost 1 base, and 7 bases stayed unmatched. The CDR3 runs 17 residues. The germline V gene encodes CDR1 ENHRY and CDR2 SYGVKD. Excluded were patients having autoimmune disease history or systemic immunosuppression. Blood samples were obtained at baseline, cycle 4 day 1, and cycle 7 day 1. As regards this clone: Its target is unknown.

The V and J genes are TRBV10-3 and TRBJ1-2, with 8 bases identical to TRBD1. The sequencing here drew on CD4+ or CD8+ T cells sorted from blood, taken in a trial of the OX40 agonist ivuxolimab. This receptor was obtained from an adult with an advanced solid tumor such as melanoma, head and neck, liver or kidney cancer. The CDR3 loop is CAISESAGGLDNYGYTF. CDR3 coding DNA: TGTGCCATCAGTGAGTCGGCAGGGGGCCTTGATAACTATGGCTACACCTTC.